This T cell receptor (beta chain) comes out of a study of long-term antiretroviral therapy in people with HIV. Points from the study as a whole: Diversity measured after ART increased yet remained under transplant donor controls. Gathering of blood took place between 2004 and 2017, possibly under older ART regimens. Repertoires from HIV showed CDR3 length ranges narrower than those of controls.

An immunoSEQ assay, version v3.0, was performed at survey level. Assay used: immunoSEQ multiplex PCR; TCRdb lists only in-frame clones, some missing. The table lists some 28,000 clones, less than 85% of them singletons. The V end lost 8 bases, the J end lost 5 bases, and 18 bases lay between the germline ends. Looked up from germline, CDR1 is MNHEY and CDR2 is SMNVEV (reference sequence). The CDR3 is made up of 14 amino acids. Worth noting for this clone: Its antigen is undetermined.

The clonotype comes from a man in his forties or fifties with HIV. The chain carries TRBV27 and TRBJ2-5; D is possibly TRBD1 or TRBD2 (5 bases each). Sequences were derived from unsorted PBMCs, sampled 0.3 years after starting antiretroviral therapy. CDR3 nucleotide sequence: TGTGCCAGCGACGGGGCCCTAGAGGGCGAGACCCAGTACTTC. Its protein is CASDGALEGETQYF.